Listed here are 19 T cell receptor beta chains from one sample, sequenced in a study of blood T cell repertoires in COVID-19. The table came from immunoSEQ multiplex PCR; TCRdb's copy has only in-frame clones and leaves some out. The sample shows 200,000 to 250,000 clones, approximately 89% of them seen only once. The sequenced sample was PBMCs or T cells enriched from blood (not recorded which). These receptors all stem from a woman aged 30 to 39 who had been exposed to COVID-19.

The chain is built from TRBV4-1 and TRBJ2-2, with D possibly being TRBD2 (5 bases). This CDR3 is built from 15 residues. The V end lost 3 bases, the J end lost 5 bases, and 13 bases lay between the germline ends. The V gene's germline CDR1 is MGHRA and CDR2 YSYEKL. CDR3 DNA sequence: TGCGCCAGCAGCCAGTCGGGATCACTGACCGGGGAGCTGTTTTTT. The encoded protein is CASSQSGSLTGELFF.

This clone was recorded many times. CDR3 residues: CASSTHGLGGTDTQYF. The DNA of the CDR3 is TGTGCCAGTAGTACCCATGGCCTTGGCGGGACAGATACGCAGTATTTT. V usage is TRBV19 and J usage is TRBJ2-3, with D possibly being TRBD2 (5 bases). Trimming cost V 4 bases and J 3 bases, with 17 bases left between them. From germline, CDR1 is LNHDA and CDR2 SQIVND (reference sequence). This CDR3 has 16 residues. Using reference TRBV19 and TRBJ2-3 for the parts outside the CDR3, the full variable domain is DGGITQSPKYLFRKEGQNVTLSCEQNLNHDAMYWYRQDPGQGLRLIYYSQIVNDFQKGDIAEGYSVSREKKESFPLTVTSAQKNPTAFYLCASSTHGLGGTDTQYFGPGTRLTVL.

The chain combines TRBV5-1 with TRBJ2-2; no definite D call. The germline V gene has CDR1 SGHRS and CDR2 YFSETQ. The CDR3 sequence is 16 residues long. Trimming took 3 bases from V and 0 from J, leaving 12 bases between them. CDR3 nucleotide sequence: TGCGCCAGCAGCTCTAGTCCCAAAACGAACACCGGGGAGCTGTTTTTT. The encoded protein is CASSSSPKTNTGELFF.

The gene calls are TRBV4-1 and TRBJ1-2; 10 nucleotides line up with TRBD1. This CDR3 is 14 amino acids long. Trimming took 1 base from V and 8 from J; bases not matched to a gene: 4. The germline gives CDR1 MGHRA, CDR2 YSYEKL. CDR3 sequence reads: CASSQATGGYGYTF. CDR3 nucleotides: TGCGCCAGCAGCCAAGCGACAGGGGGCTACGGCTACACCTTC.

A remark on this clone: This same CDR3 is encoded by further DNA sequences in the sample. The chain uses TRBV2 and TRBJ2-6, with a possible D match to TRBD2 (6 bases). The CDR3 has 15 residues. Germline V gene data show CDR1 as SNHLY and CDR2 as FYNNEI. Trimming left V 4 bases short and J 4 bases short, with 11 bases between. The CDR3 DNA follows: TGTGCCAGCAGTGTCAGGAGGGCCGGGGCCAACGTCCTGACTTTC. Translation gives CASSVRRAGANVLTF. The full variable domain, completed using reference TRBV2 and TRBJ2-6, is EPEVTQTPSHQVTQMGQEVILRCVPISNHLYFYWYRQILGQKVEFLVSFYNNEISEKSEIFDDQFSVERPDGSNFTLKIRSTKLEDSAMYFCASSVRRAGANVLTFGAGSRLTVL.

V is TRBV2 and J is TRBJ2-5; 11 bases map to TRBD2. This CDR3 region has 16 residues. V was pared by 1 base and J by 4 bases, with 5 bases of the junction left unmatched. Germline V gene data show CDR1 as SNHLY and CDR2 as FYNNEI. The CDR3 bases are TGTGCCAGCAGTGAAGTCGGGCTAGCGGGGGGAGAGACCCAGTACTTC. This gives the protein CASSEVGLAGGETQYF.

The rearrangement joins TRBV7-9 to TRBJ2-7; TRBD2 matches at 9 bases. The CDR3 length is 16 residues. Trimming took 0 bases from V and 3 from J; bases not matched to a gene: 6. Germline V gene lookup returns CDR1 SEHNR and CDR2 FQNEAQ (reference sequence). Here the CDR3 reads CASSLAAGGRFYEQYF. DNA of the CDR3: TGTGCCAGCAGCTTAGCAGCGGGAGGCCGTTTCTACGAGCAGTACTTC.

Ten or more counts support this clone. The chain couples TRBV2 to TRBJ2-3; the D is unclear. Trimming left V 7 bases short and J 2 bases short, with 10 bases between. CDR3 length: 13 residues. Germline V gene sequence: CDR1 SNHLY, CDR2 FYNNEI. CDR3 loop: CASTSRLTDTQYF. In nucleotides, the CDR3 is TGTGCCAGCACTTCTAGGCTCACAGATACGCAGTATTTT. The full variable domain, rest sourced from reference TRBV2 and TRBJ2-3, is EPEVTQTPSHQVTQMGQEVILRCVPISNHLYFYWYRQILGQKVEFLVSFYNNEISEKSEIFDDQFSVERPDGSNFTLKIRSTKLEDSAMYFCASTSRLTDTQYFGPGTRLTVL.

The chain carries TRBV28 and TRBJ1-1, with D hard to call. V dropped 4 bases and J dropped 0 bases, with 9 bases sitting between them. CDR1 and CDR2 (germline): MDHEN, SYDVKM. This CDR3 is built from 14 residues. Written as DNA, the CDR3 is TGTGCCAGCAGTTCCCCCCCCATGAACACTGAAGCTTTCTTT. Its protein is CASSSPPMNTEAFF. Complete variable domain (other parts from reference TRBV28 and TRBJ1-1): DVKVTQSSRYLVKRTGEKVFLECVQDMDHENMFWYRQDPGLGLRLIYFSYDVKMKEKGDIPEGYSVSREKKERFSLILESASTNQTSMYLCASSSPPMNTEAFFGQGTRLTVV.

As DNA, the CDR3 is TGTGCCAGCAGTTTCTCCTACAGGGAGGGGATCACTGAAGCTTTCTTT. This gives the protein CASSFSYREGITEAFF. The V and J genes are TRBV28 and TRBJ1-1; D might be TRBD1 (6 bases). Trimming took off 3 bases at V and 4 bases at J, with 18 bases between the two ends. CDR3 length equals 16 residues. Looked up from germline, CDR1 is MDHEN and CDR2 is SYDVKM.

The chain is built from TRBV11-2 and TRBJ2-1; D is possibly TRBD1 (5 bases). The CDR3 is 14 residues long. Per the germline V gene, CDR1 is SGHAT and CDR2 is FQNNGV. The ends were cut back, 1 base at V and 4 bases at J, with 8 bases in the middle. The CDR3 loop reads CASSLGPGYNEQFF. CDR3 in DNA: TGTGCCAGCAGCTTAGGGCCAGGGTACAATGAGCAGTTCTTC.

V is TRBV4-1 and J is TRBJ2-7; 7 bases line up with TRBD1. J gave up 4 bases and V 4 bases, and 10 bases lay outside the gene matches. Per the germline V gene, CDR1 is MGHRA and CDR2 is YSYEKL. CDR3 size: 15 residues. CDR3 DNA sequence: TGCGCCAGCAGCCCAGTGACAGGGAAGGTATACGAGCAGTACTTC. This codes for CASSPVTGKVYEQYF.

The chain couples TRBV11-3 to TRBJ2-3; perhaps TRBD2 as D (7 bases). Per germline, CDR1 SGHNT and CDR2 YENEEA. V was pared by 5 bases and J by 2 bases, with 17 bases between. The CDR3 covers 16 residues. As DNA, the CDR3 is TGTGCCAGCAGCGCCGGTAGGGGGGGGTCCACAGATACGCAGTATTTT. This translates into CASSAGRGGSTDTQYF.

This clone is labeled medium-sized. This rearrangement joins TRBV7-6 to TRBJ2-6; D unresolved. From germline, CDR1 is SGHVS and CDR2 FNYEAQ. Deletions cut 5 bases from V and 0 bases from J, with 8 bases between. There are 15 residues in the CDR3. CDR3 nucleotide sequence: TGTGCCAGCAGCGATACGGTCTCTGGGGCCAACGTCCTGACTTTC. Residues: CASSDTVSGANVLTF.

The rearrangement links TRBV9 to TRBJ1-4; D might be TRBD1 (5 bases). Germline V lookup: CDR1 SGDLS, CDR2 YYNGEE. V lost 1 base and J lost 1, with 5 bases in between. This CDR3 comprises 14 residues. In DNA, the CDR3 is TGTGCCAGCAGCGTACAGGGAACTAATGAAAAACTGTTTTTT. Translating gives CASSVQGTNEKLFF.

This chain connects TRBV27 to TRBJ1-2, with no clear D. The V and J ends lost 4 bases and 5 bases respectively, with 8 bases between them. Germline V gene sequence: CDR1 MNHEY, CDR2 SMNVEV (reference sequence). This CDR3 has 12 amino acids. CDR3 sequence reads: CASSSSRYGYTF. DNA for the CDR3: TGTGCCAGCAGTTCCTCGCGGTATGGCTACACCTTC.

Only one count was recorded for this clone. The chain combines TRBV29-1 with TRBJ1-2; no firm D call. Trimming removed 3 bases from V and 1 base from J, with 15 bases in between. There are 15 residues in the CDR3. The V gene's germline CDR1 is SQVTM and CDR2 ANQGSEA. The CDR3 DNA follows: TGCAGCGTTGAGGCTGTAAGTTCCCTTAACTATGGCTACACCTTC. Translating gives CSVEAVSSLNYGYTF.

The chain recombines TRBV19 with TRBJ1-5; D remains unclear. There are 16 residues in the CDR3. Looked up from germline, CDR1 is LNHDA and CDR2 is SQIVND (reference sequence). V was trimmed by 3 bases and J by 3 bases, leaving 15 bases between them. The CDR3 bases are TGTGCCAGTAGTATTCGAGCCCTGCGCGCCAATCAGCCCCAGCATTTT. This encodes CASSIRALRANQPQHF.

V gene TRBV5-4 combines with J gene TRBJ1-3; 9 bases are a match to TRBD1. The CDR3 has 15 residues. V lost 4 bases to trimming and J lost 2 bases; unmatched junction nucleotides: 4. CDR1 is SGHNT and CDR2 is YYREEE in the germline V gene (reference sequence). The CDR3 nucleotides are TGTGCCAGCAGCGACCGACAGGGGGCTGGAAACACCATATATTTT. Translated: CASSDRQGAGNTIYF.